The rows below give T cell receptor beta chains drawn from one sample of a study of blood T cell repertoires in COVID-19. Only in-frame clones appear in the TCRdb table, and some are missing; sequencing was by immunoSEQ multiplex PCR. Of under 130,000 clones in the sample, about 75% were seen once. The sequenced sample was peripheral blood. The origin of the receptors is a woman aged 65 to 85 with acute or convalescent COVID-19. CDR3s include the opening cysteine and the closing phenylalanine or tryptophan. Fields, in order: J gene, D gene, V gene, clone size, CDR3 protein, CDR3 DNA. D genes are given only for firm matches. A clone size is listed for some rows: how often the clone was seen (once, few, many), or a class if it is expanded.

TRBJ1-1 | NA | TRBV29-1 | NA | CSVEVGGGTRAFF | TGCAGCGTTGAAGTGGGAGGTGGGACCCGCGCTTTCTTT
TRBJ2-3 | TRBD2 | TRBV28 | NA | CASSFRLAGVSQYF | TGTGCCAGCAGTTTTAGGCTAGCGGGGGTATCGCAGTATTTT
TRBJ1-6 | TRBD1 | TRBV7-9 | NA | CASSAQGGLTDPGNSPLHF | TGTGCCAGCAGCGCACAGGGGGGGCTGACCGACCCTGGGAATTCACCCCTCCACTTT
TRBJ1-6 | NA | TRBV27 | NA | CASSFGPSYNSPLHF | TGTGCCAGCAGTTTTGGCCCCTCCTATAATTCACCCCTCCACTTT
TRBJ1-2 | TRBD1 | TRBV5-1 | NA | CASSLTGAGGYTF | TGCGCCAGCAGCTTGACAGGGGCGGGTGGCTACACCTTC
TRBJ1-1 | NA | TRBV19 | NA | CASSARVTGSRAFF | TGTGCCAGTAGTGCAAGAGTAACAGGGTCGAGAGCTTTCTTT
TRBJ2-3 | NA | TRBV7-9 | NA | CASSSRRETDTQYF | TGTGCCAGCAGCTCACGCAGGGAAACAGATACGCAGTATTTT
TRBJ1-2 | NA | TRBV6-5 | NA | CAVGGPTPTSGYTF | TGTGCCGTTGGGGGCCCGACACCCACCTCTGGCTACACCTTC
TRBJ1-1 | TRBD1 | TRBV2 | NA | CASRMTGLNTEAFF | TGTGCCAGCAGGATGACAGGGCTGAACACTGAAGCTTTCTTT
TRBJ2-3 | NA | TRBV4-2 | NA | CASSQLSRGSTDTQYF | TGTGCCAGCAGCCAACTTAGTAGGGGTAGCACAGATACGCAGTATTTT
TRBJ1-4 | NA | TRBV11-2 | once | CASSLDRGGGGEKLFF | TGTGCCAGCAGCTTAGATCGGGGGGGAGGCGGCGAAAAACTGTTTTTT
TRBJ2-7 | TRBD2 | TRBV6-5 | NA | CASSLGLAGVGEQYF | TGTGCCAGCAGTCTTGGACTAGCGGGGGTGGGCGAGCAGTACTTC
TRBJ2-7 | TRBD1 | TRBV10-1 | NA | CASSRQGTGEQYF | TGCGCCAGCAGTCGACAGGGAACCGGCGAGCAGTACTTC
TRBJ1-1 | NA | TRBV28 | NA | CASSLSVVGGTEAFF | TGTGCCAGCAGTTTGAGTGTTGTCGGTGGCACTGAAGCTTTCTTT
TRBJ2-7 | TRBD1 | TRBV27 | NA | CASSSLDRTGEQYF | TGTGCCAGCAGTTCCTTGGACAGGACGGGCGAGCAGTACTTC
TRBJ1-1 | TRBD1 | TRBV5-6 | NA | CASSSGQGRDRNTEAFF | TGTGCCAGCAGCTCAGGACAGGGGAGGGATAGGAACACTGAAGCTTTCTTT
TRBJ1-4 | NA | TRBV25-1 | NA | CASRAVGRGNEKLFF | TGTGCCAGCAGGGCGGTAGGGCGAGGGAATGAAAAACTGTTTTTT
TRBJ1-1 | TRBD1 | TRBV23-1 | NA | CASSQSLGPGTGLVNTEAFF | TGCGCCAGCAGTCAAAGTCTCGGCCCGGGGACAGGTTTGGTGAACACTGAAGCTTTCTTT
TRBJ1-5 | NA | TRBV6-5 | NA | CASSSGAGNQPQHF | TGTGCCAGCAGTTCAGGGGCCGGGAATCAGCCCCAGCATTTT
TRBJ2-2 | NA | TRBV21-1 | NA | CASSKGRRPLITLYAELFF | TGTGCCAGCAGCAAAGGGCGGCGGCCCCTCATAACGCTGTACGCGGAGCTGTTTTTT
TRBJ1-5 | NA | TRBV6-2/TRBV6-3 | NA | CASSYPAKGNSNQPQHF | TGTGCCAGCAGTTACCCGGCGAAGGGGAATAGCAATCAGCCCCAGCATTTT
TRBJ2-7 | NA | TRBV5-1 | NA | CASSLQPGAYEQYF | TGCGCCAGCAGCTTACAACCCGGGGCCTACGAGCAGTACTTC
TRBJ2-5 | NA | TRBV19 | NA | CASSIEASGVETQYF | TGTGCCAGTAGTATCGAAGCTTCAGGGGTTGAGACCCAGTACTTC
TRBJ1-5 | NA | TRBV30 | NA | CAWSVGGWNQPQHF | TGTGCCTGGAGCGTGGGGGGGTGGAATCAGCCCCAGCATTTT
TRBJ1-2 | TRBD1 | TRBV7-9 | NA | CASSPGQGASYGYTF | TGTGCCAGCAGCCCAGGACAGGGGGCAAGCTATGGCTACACCTTC
TRBJ2-1 | TRBD1 | TRBV5-1 | NA | CASSFIPGQENEQFF | TGCGCCAGCAGCTTTATACCGGGACAGGAAAATGAGCAGTTCTTC
TRBJ1-5 | NA | TRBV19 | once | CASRLSNQPQHF | TGTGCCAGTAGACTTAGCAATCAGCCCCAGCATTTT
TRBJ2-2 | NA | TRBV13 | NA | CASSLESRVHLGELFF | TGTGCCAGCAGCTTAGAGTCCAGGGTACATCTCGGGGAGCTGTTTTTT
TRBJ1-2 | NA | TRBV6-1 | NA | CASSEEGQGFRYTF | TGTGCCAGCAGTGAAGAGGGGCAGGGTTTCCGCTACACCTTC
TRBJ2-5 | NA | TRBV30 | few | CAWSVPAGGIETQYF | TGTGCCTGGAGTGTACCGGCAGGGGGGATCGAGACCCAGTACTTC
TRBJ2-3 | NA | TRBV5-1 | NA | CASSLGSSAWGDTQYF | TGCGCCAGCAGCTTGGGGTCTAGCGCGTGGGGAGATACGCAGTATTTT
TRBJ2-5 | NA | TRBV30 | NA | CAWTGGLVGETQYF | TGTGCCTGGACAGGGGGACTAGTCGGAGAGACCCAGTACTTC
TRBJ1-2 | TRBD1 | TRBV30 | medium-sized | CAWSRKQGAQTF | TGTGCCTGGAGTCGAAAACAGGGGGCGCAAACCTTC